This T cell receptor beta chain is from a study of persistence of HIV-infected CD4 T cells. Whole-study context: Suppressive ART had lasted a median of roughly eight years.

Remarks on this clone: Its antigen is undetermined.

CDR1 SNHLY and CDR2 FYNNEI come from the germline V gene. The trim removed 4 bases at V and 8 bases at J, leaving 10 bases unmatched. This CDR3 comprises 14 residues. Overall study findings and caveats: Antigen-responding cells were enriched for degenerate expanded CDR3beta sequences. TCR oligoclonality correlated with proviral oligoclonality in the same sorted populations.

This was the immunoSEQ version 4 assay in survey mode. This table comes from immunoSEQ multiplex PCR, and its TCRdb copy is limited to in-frame clones, with some not included. The sample consists of 64,000 or so clones, 65% to 80% of them appearing once. The stimulus was an HIV-1 Gag 15-mer peptide pool, approximately 0.93 ug/peptide/mL. Sorted nonresponding memory CD4+ T cells were CD40L-negative, CD69-negative, CD45RO-high. Here the sequenced sample was CD4+ T cells sorted from PBMCs after approximately 19-hour stimulation, taken from a patient who received antiretroviral therapy. The rearrangement uses TRBV2 and TRBJ1-2, with 7 bases that match TRBD1. The source is an adult man with HIV who was CMV-seropositive. The CDR3 DNA reads TGTGCCAGCAGTGGTCAGGGTCAGGGGGACGGCTACACCTTC. Its protein product is CASSGQGQGDGYTF.